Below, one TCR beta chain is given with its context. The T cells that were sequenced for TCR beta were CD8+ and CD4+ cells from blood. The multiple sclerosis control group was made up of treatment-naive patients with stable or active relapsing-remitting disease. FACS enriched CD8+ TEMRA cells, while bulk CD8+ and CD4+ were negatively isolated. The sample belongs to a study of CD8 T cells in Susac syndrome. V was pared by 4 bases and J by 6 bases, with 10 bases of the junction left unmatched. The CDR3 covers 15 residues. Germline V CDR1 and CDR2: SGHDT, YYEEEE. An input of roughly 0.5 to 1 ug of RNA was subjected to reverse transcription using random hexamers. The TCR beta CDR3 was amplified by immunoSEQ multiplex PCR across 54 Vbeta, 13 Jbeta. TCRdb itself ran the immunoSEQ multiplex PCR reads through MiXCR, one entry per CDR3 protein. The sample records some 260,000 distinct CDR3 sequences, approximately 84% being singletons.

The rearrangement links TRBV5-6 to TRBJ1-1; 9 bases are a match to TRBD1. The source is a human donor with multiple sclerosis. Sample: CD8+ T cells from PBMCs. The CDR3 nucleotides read TGTGCCAGCAGCCTAGGGACAGGGTATCGGGCTGAAGCTTTCTTT. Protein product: CASSLGTGYRAEAFF.